A single sample gave rise to the 9 T cell receptor beta chains below, sequenced in a study of T cell responses to AZD1222 COVID-19 vaccine. The method was immunoSEQ multiplex PCR; TCRdb's version includes in-frame clones alone and lacks a portion of them. The repertoire holds roughly 100,000 clones, with approximately 90% as singletons. Specimen: peripheral blood, collected on day 0 of AZD1222 vaccination. The receptors come from an adult in good health.

V usage is TRBV2 and J usage is TRBJ1-2, with D possibly matching TRBD1 (6 bases). Germline assignment: CDR1 SNHLY and CDR2 FYNNEI. The CDR3 extends over 14 amino acids. V was trimmed by 7 bases and J by 1 base, leaving 13 bases between them. The CDR3 nucleotides are TGTGCCAGCATCGCCGACAGGAATAACTATGGCTACACCTTC. Its translation: CASIADRNNYGYTF.

The chain is built from TRBV9 and TRBJ1-5, with unresolved D. CDR1 and CDR2 from the germline V gene are SGDLS and YYNGEE. This CDR3 contains 14 residues. Trimming took off 3 bases at V and 0 bases at J, with 7 bases between the two ends. This CDR3 is CASSGGYSNQPQHF. CDR3 bases: TGTGCCAGCAGCGGTGGGTATAGCAATCAGCCCCAGCATTTT.

The rearrangement uses TRBV7-9 and TRBJ1-1; tentatively, D is TRBD1 (6 bases). Germline CDR1 and CDR2: SEHNR and FQNEAQ (reference sequence). CDR3 length: 14 residues. V was trimmed by 5 bases and J by 0 bases, leaving 10 bases between them. CDR3 nucleotide sequence: TGTGCCAGCAGCACACAGGGTATGAACACTGAAGCTTTCTTT. It is translated as CASSTQGMNTEAFF.

The chain is built from TRBV7-3 and TRBJ2-3, with 10 bases matching TRBD2. The junction had 1 base not matched to a gene; V was cut back by 4 bases and J by 0 bases. The CDR3 runs to 15 residues. Per the germline V gene, CDR1 is SGHTA and CDR2 is FQGTGA. CDR3 bases: TGTGCCAGCAGCTCACTAGCGGGGAGCACAGATACGCAGTATTTT. This translates into CASSSLAGSTDTQYF.

V is TRBV5-1 and J is TRBJ1-6; TRBD1 agrees at 7 bases. Germline V gene sequence: CDR1 SGHRS, CDR2 YFSETQ. CDR3 length: 15 residues. V shed 0 bases, J shed 7 bases, and the junction held 4 bases outside the gene matches. CDR3 sequence (DNA): TGCGCCAGCAGCTTGGTAGCAGGGGGAAATTCACCCCTCCACTTT. This codes for CASSLVAGGNSPLHF.

This chain joins TRBV7-9 and TRBJ2-1; possibly TRBD2 for D (5 bases). From germline, CDR1 is SEHNR and CDR2 FQNEAQ (reference sequence). Deletions cut 2 bases from V and 2 bases from J, with 16 bases between. CDR3 length equals 17 residues. The CDR3 spells CASSLTTRRDAYNEQFF. CDR3 DNA sequence: TGTGCCAGCAGCTTAACCACACGCCGGGATGCCTACAATGAGCAGTTCTTC.

The chain is built from TRBV5-1 and TRBJ1-4, with D possibly matching TRBD1 (5 bases). CDR3 length: 14 residues. Germline V lookup: CDR1 SGHRS, CDR2 YFSETQ. Trimming stripped 7 bases from V and 3 bases from J, with 13 bases between. DNA of the CDR3: TGCGCCAGCTGTCCGCAGGGACCTAATGAAAAACTGTTTTTT. This encodes CASCPQGPNEKLFF.

This clone was seen a single time. This chain links TRBV30 with TRBJ1-2; a weak D match, TRBD1 (5 bases). Germline V CDR1 and CDR2: GTSNPN, SVGIG (reference sequence). The CDR3 totals 14 residues. V was pared by 5 bases and J by 4 bases, with 17 bases between. The CDR3 loop reads CAWCPGTPVYGYTF. CDR3 in DNA: TGTGCCTGGTGTCCCGGGACCCCGGTCTATGGCTACACCTTC.

This chain joins TRBV6-2 or TRBV6-3 and TRBJ1-5; D might be TRBD1 (5 bases). CDR1 and CDR2 (germline): MNHEY, SVGEGT. This CDR3 region has 15 residues. The V end was cut by 5 bases, the J end by 0 bases, with 11 bases between. This CDR3 reads CASSRDRLSNQPQHF. CDR3 coding DNA: TGTGCCAGCAGTAGGGACCGCCTTAGCAATCAGCCCCAGCATTTT.